This T cell receptor (beta chain) was documented in a study of OX40 agonist ivuxolimab in advanced cancers. Whole-study findings and limits: At 0.1 to 3.0 mg/kg, clonal expansion of CD4+ and CD8+ blood T cells had occurred by week 6. The antigens recognized by the expanded peripheral T cells, that is their antigen specificity, were not determined. Among T cells, CD8+ cells averaged more expanded clones than CD4+ cells.

This CDR3 is 13 amino acids long. Between the trimmed V and J ends, which lost 2 bases and 5 bases, there was a span of 9 bases. Germline lookup yields CDR1 LNHDA and CDR2 SQIVND (reference sequence). Of note for this clone: Its antigen is not identified.

Researchers took blood at baseline, on cycle 4 day 1, and on cycle 7 day 1. Clones were sequenced by immunoSEQ multiplex PCR, and TCRdb holds only the in-frame ones, with some missing. Of around 76,000 clones listed, just under 85% are singletons. The chain employs TRBV19 and TRBJ2-5; D ambiguous. The sample here was CD4+ or CD8+ T cells sorted from blood, taken in a trial of the OX40 agonist ivuxolimab. The sequence derives from an adult with an advanced solid tumor such as melanoma, head and neck, liver or kidney cancer. CDR3 bases: TGTGCCAGTAGTATAACGGGTTACGAGACCCAGTACTTC. Its translation is CASSITGYETQYF.